These 25 T cell receptor beta chains were sequenced from one sample in a study of shared clonotypes between healthy human individuals. TCRdb's copy holds only in-frame clones and misses some; the assay was immunoSEQ multiplex PCR. The data contain around 1 million clones, 76% of them singletons. Sequenced input: memory CD4+ T cells sorted from blood. The subset was: CD45RA-negative fraction. These receptors were collected from a man aged 18 to 29 in good health.

The chain couples TRBV5-5 to TRBJ2-4; either TRBD1 or TRBD2 may fit D (5 bases each). Trimming pared 0 bases from V and 11 bases from J, leaving 15 bases between. Germline loops: CDR1 SGHKS, CDR2 YYEKEE (reference sequence). This CDR3 comprises 14 residues. CDR3 nucleotide sequence: TGTGCCAGCAGCTTGGAAGTATCCTTGGGGGTTCAGTACTTC. This gives the protein CASSLEVSLGVQYF.

A note on this clone: A read error likely explains this, since a far larger clone differs by one base. The chain couples TRBV9 to TRBJ2-5; TRBD1 is a possible D gene (6 bases). V was pared by 1 base and J by 3 bases, with 19 bases between. Germline lookup yields CDR1 SGDLS and CDR2 YYNGEE. The CDR3 is made up of 17 amino acids. The CDR3 spells CASSVIGARTGKETQYF. CDR3 sequence (DNA): TGTGCCAGCAGCGTAATCGGTGCAAGAACAGGGAAAGAGACCCAGTACTTC.

V is TRBV4-1 and J is TRBJ1-1; D is unresolved. This CDR3 has 14 residues. CDR1 is MGHRA, CDR2 YSYEKL, per germline. With 1 base removed from V and 3 bases from J, the gap between germline ends came to 9 bases. The CDR3 nucleotides are TGCGCCAGCAGCCAAGTCAGACAACACACTGAAGCTTTCTTT. This sequence encodes CASSQVRQHTEAFF.

The rearrangement links TRBV7-2 to TRBJ2-2, with D possibly being TRBD1 (6 bases). The CDR3 has 13 amino acids. V shed 4 bases and J shed 7 bases, with 10 bases lying between them. Per germline, CDR1 SGHTA and CDR2 FQGNSA. This CDR3 reads CASSSEGGGELFF. CDR3 nucleotide sequence: TGTGCCAGCAGCTCGGAAGGGGGCGGGGAGCTGTTTTTT.

This clone has just one count. This chain connects TRBV18 to TRBJ2-3; unclear D gene. The CDR3 is 14 amino acids. CDR1 is KGHSH and CDR2 is LQKENI in the germline V gene. V lost 0 bases and J lost 2, with 6 bases in between. CDR3 in amino acids: CASSPPKVTDTQYF. The CDR3 bases are TGTGCCAGCTCACCACCGAAAGTCACAGATACGCAGTATTTT. Complete variable domain (other parts from reference TRBV18 and TRBJ2-3): NAGVMQNPRHLVRRRGQEARLRCSPMKGHSHVYWYRQLPEEGLKFMVYLQKENIIDESGMPKERFSAEFPKEGPSILRIQQVVRGDSAAYFCASSPPKVTDTQYFGPGTRLTVL.

The chain is built from TRBV19 and TRBJ1-5, with 7 bases matching TRBD1. V lost 3 bases, J lost 3 bases, and 5 bases stayed unmatched. Germline V CDR1 and CDR2: LNHDA, SQIVND (reference sequence). The CDR3 loop spans 15 amino acids. CDR3 nucleotide sequence: TGTGCCAGTAGTATGTGGGACAGCTTCAATCAGCCCCAGCATTTT. This encodes CASSMWDSFNQPQHF.

In its sample, this clone was seen a few times. The rearrangement uses TRBV9 and TRBJ2-2; 8 bases match TRBD2. Germline values: CDR1 SGDLS, CDR2 YYNGEE. CDR3 length: 16 amino acids. The V gene end was trimmed by 0 bases and the J gene end by 3 bases; junction bases not matched to a gene: 4. The CDR3 reads CASSVASGGHTGELFF. In DNA form, the CDR3 reads TGTGCCAGCAGCGTAGCGAGCGGGGGACACACCGGGGAGCTGTTTTTT.

This clone was picked up a small number of times. The chain has TRBV2 and TRBJ1-2; 11 bases align to TRBD1. The CDR3 is 15 residues long. In germline, CDR1 is SNHLY, CDR2 FYNNEI. V trimming: 8 bases; J trimming: 7 bases; junction bases outside the gene matches: 12. The CDR3 DNA is TGTGCCAGCCTAAAGGACAGGGGGCCTTTCCTTGGCTACACCTTC. It is translated as CASLKDRGPFLGYTF.

Of note for this clone: Just one base apart from a much larger clone, this may be a read error. The chain employs TRBV11-2 and TRBJ2-7; D is unclear. Germline CDR1 and CDR2: SGHAT and FQNNGV. The CDR3 runs to 14 residues. The CDR3 DNA is TGTGTCAGCAGCTTAGATTTTACCTCCTACGAGCAGTACTTC. Encoded protein: CVSSLDFTSYEQYF.

The table lists this clone with a few counts. V and J are TRBV30 and TRBJ2-7, with 7 bases fitting TRBD1. J gave up 4 bases and V 2 bases, and 5 bases lay outside the gene matches. The CDR3 is 13 amino acids. Germline loops: CDR1 GTSNPN, CDR2 SVGIG (reference sequence). The CDR3 DNA sequence: TGTGCCTGGAGTACAGGGGTCCCGTACGAGCAGTACTTC. It yields the protein CAWSTGVPYEQYF. Supplemented by reference TRBV30 and TRBJ2-7, the full variable domain reads SQTIHQWPATLVQPVGSPLSLECTVEGTSNPNLYWYRQAAGRGLQLLFYSVGIGQISSEVPQNLSASRPQDRQFILSSKKLLLSDSGFYLCAWSTGVPYEQYFGPGTRLTVT.

This clone was recorded a few times. The same CDR3 can be traced to other DNA sequences in this sample. The J gene is TRBJ2-7, the V gene TRBV6-5; maybe TRBD2 (6 bases). Germline CDR1 is MNHEY and CDR2 is SVGAGI. CDR3 length equals 15 residues. V was cut by 2 bases and J by 2 bases, with 13 bases left in between. Here the CDR3 reads CASSYAPGGTYEQYF. The CDR3 DNA follows: TGTGCCAGCAGTTACGCCCCCGGGGGTACCTACGAGCAGTACTTC.

The CDR3 nucleotides read TGTGCCAGTAGTCCGGGGACATCGTATAATTCACCCCTCCACTTT. The encoded protein is CASSPGTSYNSPLHF. V usage is TRBV19 and J usage is TRBJ1-6, with D possibly matching TRBD1 (6 bases). Trimming removed 5 bases at V and 4 bases at J, with 12 bases between. The CDR3 extends over 15 amino acids. Germline V gene sequence: CDR1 LNHDA, CDR2 SQIVND (reference sequence).

The chain has TRBV28 and TRBJ1-5; D is unresolved. The length of the CDR3 is 18 residues. The germline V gene encodes CDR1 MDHEN and CDR2 SYDVKM. V lost 5 bases and J lost 1, with 21 bases in between. In DNA, the CDR3 is TGTGCCAGCAGTCCCCTATCCCCGGGAGGAGAGAGCAATCAGCCCCAGCATTTT. This gives the protein CASSPLSPGGESNQPQHF.

Only a few counts were recorded for this clone. The chain employs TRBV30 and TRBJ2-3; D is perhaps TRBD2 (7 bases). CDR1 and CDR2 from the germline V gene are GTSNPN and SVGIG (reference sequence). The CDR3 covers 15 residues. V lost 1 base and J 5 bases, leaving 16 bases between the germline ends. The CDR3 nucleotides are TGTGCCTGGAGTGGGGGGGGCCCGATTGAAGATACGCAGTATTTT. Encoded protein: CAWSGGGPIEDTQYF.

This chain links TRBV5-5 with TRBJ2-2; D perhaps matches TRBD2 (5 bases). The germline V gene has CDR1 SGHKS and CDR2 YYEKEE (reference sequence). V gave up 2 bases and J gave up 4 bases, with 12 bases separating them. This CDR3 has 15 amino acids. This chain's CDR3 is CASSLVVSGTGELFF. The CDR3, as DNA: TGTGCCAGCAGCTTAGTGGTGAGCGGCACCGGGGAGCTGTTTTTT.

The chain recombines TRBV7-2 with TRBJ2-2; D possibly matches TRBD1 or TRBD2 (5 bases each). CDR3 length: 13 amino acids. Germline V gives CDR1 SGHTA, CDR2 FQGNSA. Trimming removed 5 bases from V and 4 bases from J, with 8 bases in between. CDR3: CASSRGPTGELFF. CDR3 nucleotide sequence: TGTGCCAGCAGCAGGGGACCCACCGGGGAGCTGTTTTTT.

The CDR3, as DNA: TGCGCCAGCAGCCTGGGTCCGGAGACCCAGTACTTC. Translating gives CASSLGPETQYF. The J gene is TRBJ2-5, the V gene TRBV5-1; unclear D gene. The CDR3 covers 12 residues. Deletions cut 4 bases from V and 5 bases from J, with 9 bases between. The germline CDR1 and CDR2 sequences are SGHRS and YFSETQ. The entire variable domain, with the rest obtained from reference TRBV5-1 and TRBJ2-5, is as follows: KAGVTQTPRYLIKTRGQQVTLSCSPISGHRSVSWYQQTPGQGLQFLFEYFSETQRNKGNFPGRFSGRQFSNSRSEMNVSTLELGDSALYLCASSLGPETQYFGPGTRLLVL.

This clone was observed a handful of times. V is TRBV19 and J is TRBJ1-6; D may be TRBD1 (5 bases). The germline CDR1 and CDR2 sequences are LNHDA and SQIVND (reference sequence). With 8 bases removed from V and 0 bases from J, the gap between germline ends came to 11 bases. The CDR3 loop spans 15 amino acids. The CDR3, as DNA: TGTGCCAGTGGGGTTGGGACCTCCTATAATTCACCCCTCCACTTT. Amino acid sequence: CASGVGTSYNSPLHF. The whole variable domain, filled in from reference TRBV19 and TRBJ1-6, reads DGGITQSPKYLFRKEGQNVTLSCEQNLNHDAMYWYRQDPGQGLRLIYYSQIVNDFQKGDIAEGYSVSREKKESFPLTVTSAQKNPTAFYLCASGVGTSYNSPLHFGNGTRLTVT.

The genes are TRBV28 and TRBJ2-5, with D hard to call. The V end was cut by 2 bases, the J end by 7 bases, with 11 bases between. Germline CDR1 MDHEN, CDR2 SYDVKM. The CDR3 runs 13 residues. The CDR3 here is CASSLVQSGTQYF. CDR3 sequence (DNA): TGTGCCAGCAGTTTAGTACAATCAGGGACCCAGTACTTC.

The chain has TRBV2 and TRBJ2-7; D gene unclear. Trimming removed 2 bases at V and 0 bases at J, with 8 bases between. CDR1 is SNHLY and CDR2 is FYNNEI in the germline V gene. The CDR3 sequence is 14 residues long. The CDR3 protein is CASSEPPGSYEQYF. In DNA, the CDR3 is TGTGCCAGCAGTGAACCCCCAGGCTCCTACGAGCAGTACTTC.

The chain links TRBV10-1 to TRBJ2-2; a weak D match, TRBD1 (6 bases). Germline assignment: CDR1 WNHNN and CDR2 SYGVQD (reference sequence). V lost 8 bases, J lost 4 bases, and 11 bases lay in between. There are 13 residues in the CDR3. CDR3 bases: TGCGCCAGCGCCCCCAGGGGCACCGGGGAGCTGTTTTTT. Translating gives CASAPRGTGELFF.

This clone came up once. The chain couples TRBV27 to TRBJ2-3; TRBD1 matches at 8 bases. CDR1 and CDR2 (germline): MNHEY, SMNVEV (reference sequence). This CDR3 has 17 residues. V shed 3 bases and J 4 bases; nucleotides not matched to a gene: 12. The chain's CDR3 is CASSFYQGAMNADTQYF. CDR3 DNA: TGTGCCAGCAGTTTTTACCAGGGGGCTATGAATGCAGATACGCAGTATTTT.

V usage is TRBV6-6 and J usage is TRBJ2-5; 10 bases fit TRBD1. CDR3 length: 11 amino acids. V trimming: 6 bases; J trimming: 13 bases; junction bases outside the gene matches: 5. Germline CDR1 reads MNHNY; CDR2 reads SVGAGI (reference sequence). The CDR3 DNA sequence: TGTGCCAGCAGCGACAGGGGGCAACCGTACTTC. This sequence encodes CASSDRGQPYF.

The J gene is TRBJ1-6, the V gene TRBV7-8; weak D call: TRBD1 (5 bases). Germline lookup yields CDR1 SGHVS and CDR2 FQNEAQ. Trimming shortened V by 1 base and J by 9 bases, and 19 bases separated the two germline ends. This CDR3 has 17 amino acids. The CDR3 sequence is CASSLGASGSLSSPLHF. In DNA, the CDR3 is TGTGCCAGCAGCTTAGGGGCCTCAGGGTCGCTCAGTTCACCCCTCCACTTT.

This clone was seen a handful of times. The chain has TRBV7-8 and TRBJ1-2, with 7 positions matching TRBD1. The V and J ends lost 6 bases and 5 bases, in that order; junction bases with no gene match: 18. From germline, CDR1 is SGHVS and CDR2 FQNEAQ. The CDR3 is made up of 17 amino acids. The CDR3 region is CASSQIALGQPRYGYTF. Written as DNA, the CDR3 is TGTGCCAGCAGTCAAATCGCGCTGGGACAGCCAAGATATGGCTACACCTTC.